Listed here are 32 T cell receptor beta chains from one sample, sequenced in a study of response to subunit inactivated influenza vaccine. TCRdb redid the calling of the RT-PCR reads with MiXCR, one entry per CDR3 protein. The sample yields 500,000 to 550,000 distinct CDR3 sequences, under 30% seen once. The sample also formed part of further work on T cells expressing NK-cell markers. That investigation notes: Production of TCR beta cDNA relied on 5'RACE template switching with UMIs.

Sequences were derived from CD4+ T cells sorted from PBMCs, sampled approximately 13 days after vaccination. The source is a man between 50 and 59 years old who received an inactivated influenza vaccine.

This clonotype showed up just a few times. V is TRBV12-3 or TRBV12-4 and J is TRBJ2-5; D uncertain. Deletions cut 3 bases from V and 5 bases from J, with 13 bases between. The CDR3 contains 14 residues. Written as DNA, the CDR3 is TGTGCCAGCAGTTTCAGCGTCTCGGCGGAGACCCAGTACTTC. Its protein is CASSFSVSAETQYF.

This clonotype is a singleton in its sample. The chain links TRBV30 to TRBJ2-7; D possibly corresponds to TRBD2 (5 bases). V lost 1 base, J lost 1 base, and 11 bases lay in between. This CDR3 has 14 amino acids. The germline gives CDR1 GTSNPN, CDR2 SVGIG (reference sequence). The CDR3 region has the DNA TGTGCCTGGAGTGCCGCCGGGAATTCCTACGAGCAGTACTTC. It codes for CAWSAAGNSYEQYF.

The sample holds a few counts of this clonotype. The chain employs TRBV5-1 and TRBJ1-4, with D tentatively TRBD1 (5 bases). V lost 2 bases, J lost 2 bases, and 10 bases lay in between. This CDR3 contains 15 residues. CDR1 and CDR2 from the germline V gene are SGHRS and YFSETQ. Here the CDR3 DNA reads TGCGCCAGCAGCTTTCAGGGTTACACTAATGAAAAACTGTTTTTT. Translated: CASSFQGYTNEKLFF.

V is TRBV27 and J is TRBJ2-5, with 7 nucleotides matching TRBD1. The V segment lost 8 bases and the J segment 0 bases; nucleotides outside the gene matches: 15. The CDR3 has 17 residues. Germline V gives CDR1 MNHEY, CDR2 SMNVEV (reference sequence). CDR3 nucleotide sequence: TGTGCCAGCCGATTAAAGGGGGCAGAGAGGTACCAAGAGACCCAGTACTTC. Its translation is CASRLKGAERYQETQYF.

This clonotype was seen only a few times. The chain recombines TRBV5-1 with TRBJ2-3, with TRBD2 identical over 15 bases. The CDR3 runs 14 residues. CDR1 and CDR2 from the germline V gene are SGHRS and YFSETQ. V gave up 4 bases and J gave up 14 bases; unmatched junction bases: 8. CDR3 nucleotide sequence: TGCGCCAGCAGCGGGACTAGCGGGAGGCCCACTCCGTATTTT. Translation gives CASSGTSGRPTPYF.

The genes are TRBV20-1 and TRBJ2-7; D is unresolved. Germline lookup yields CDR1 DFQATT and CDR2 SNEGSKA (reference sequence). The CDR3 loop spans 11 amino acids. V was clipped by 5 bases and J by 3 bases, with 8 bases between them. The CDR3 protein is CSAETFYEQYF. The CDR3 DNA follows: TGCAGTGCTGAGACCTTCTACGAGCAGTACTTC.

This clonotype was detected a few times. This chain connects TRBV10-1 to TRBJ1-5; perhaps TRBD1 as D (5 bases). The CDR3 spans 14 residues. Germline V gene data show CDR1 as WNHNN and CDR2 as SYGVQD (reference sequence). V was cut by 4 bases and J by 1 base, with 8 bases left in between. The chain's CDR3 is CASSGGSSNQPQHF. CDR3 DNA sequence: TGCGCCAGCAGTGGGGGCAGCAGCAATCAGCCCCAGCATTTT.

The rearrangement links TRBV5-6 to TRBJ2-5, with D hard to call. Germline CDR1 is SGHDT and CDR2 is YYEEEE. The germline V and J ends were trimmed by 2 bases and 5 bases, with 7 bases remaining between them. There are 12 residues in the CDR3. The CDR3 region is CASSFAAETQYF. The CDR3 coding sequence is TGTGCCAGCAGCTTCGCCGCGGAGACCCAGTACTTC.

CDR3 sequence (DNA): TGTGCCAGCAGTTTGCGGAGTAACTATGGCTACACCTTC. It is translated as CASSLRSNYGYTF. The genes are TRBV28 and TRBJ1-2, with no clear D. The CDR3 totals 13 residues. Trimming took 3 bases from V and 1 from J, leaving 6 bases between them. The germline V gene encodes CDR1 MDHEN and CDR2 SYDVKM.

CDR3 residues: CAWTRSVNQPQHF. CDR3 DNA: TGTGCCTGGACTCGATCTGTGAATCAGCCCCAGCATTTT. This sequence joins TRBV30 and TRBJ1-5, with D unclear. Germline V gene data show CDR1 as GTSNPN and CDR2 as SVGIG (reference sequence). The CDR3 is made up of 13 amino acids. The V end lost 4 bases, the J end lost 4 bases, and 11 bases lay between the germline ends. The full variable domain, completed using reference TRBV30 and TRBJ1-5, is SQTIHQWPATLVQPVGSPLSLECTVEGTSNPNLYWYRQAAGRGLQLLFYSVGIGQISSEVPQNLSASRPQDRQFILSSKKLLLSDSGFYLCAWTRSVNQPQHFGDGTRLSIL.

This clonotype occurred a few times. The gene calls are TRBV6-1 and TRBJ2-4; maybe TRBD1 (6 bases). This CDR3 spans 14 amino acids. The V gene's germline CDR1 is MNHNS and CDR2 SASEGT. V was trimmed by 6 bases and J by 1 base, leaving 10 bases between them. This CDR3 is CASRQGSAKNIQYF. The CDR3 DNA follows: TGTGCCAGCAGACAGGGATCGGCCAAAAACATTCAGTACTTC.

The CDR3 loop reads CASSRTGNTDTQYF. The CDR3 coding sequence is TGTGCCAGCAGCAGGACAGGGAACACAGATACGCAGTATTTT. The chain uses TRBV6-1 and TRBJ2-3; 8 positions match TRBD1. Germline CDR1 and CDR2: MNHNS and SASEGT. The CDR3 runs 14 residues. V was clipped by 6 bases and J by 2 bases; unmatched bases: 4.

V and J are TRBV20-1 and TRBJ2-5; tentatively, D is TRBD2 (7 bases). This CDR3 is built from 15 residues. Germline V CDR1 and CDR2: DFQATT, SNEGSKA (reference sequence). V was cut by 0 bases and J by 1 base, with 12 bases left in between. The CDR3 loop is CSARDSGGLQETQYF. The DNA for the CDR3 is TGCAGTGCTAGAGATTCGGGGGGCCTCCAAGAGACCCAGTACTTC.

The sample holds a few counts of this clonotype. This chain links TRBV18 with TRBJ2-7; unclear D gene. Trimming shortened V by 0 bases and J by 3 bases, and 21 bases separated the two germline ends. Germline loops: CDR1 KGHSH, CDR2 LQKENI. The CDR3 has 18 residues. CDR3 DNA: TGTGCCAGCTCACCACCGACTGACGACCGGATTAGCTTCTACGAGCAGTACTTC. Its protein is CASSPPTDDRISFYEQYF.

This clonotype came up many times. V gene TRBV12-3 or TRBV12-4 combines with J gene TRBJ2-1; TRBD2 aligns across 8 bases. The CDR3 has 12 residues. V was clipped by 2 bases and J by 15 bases; unmatched bases: 6. DNA for the CDR3: TGTGCCAGCAGTTTATCCGGGGGGGCCCCGTTCTTC. It encodes CASSLSGGAPFF.

The chain joins TRBV7-2 to TRBJ2-7; D is unresolved. V lost 6 bases, J lost 7 bases, and 13 bases lay in between. The germline gives CDR1 SGHTA, CDR2 FQGNSA. This CDR3 has 12 amino acids. The CDR3 reads CASRPTVGEQYF. The CDR3 DNA sequence: TGTGCCAGCAGACCCACTGTTGGGGAGCAGTACTTC.

In this sample, this clonotype turned up a few times. This rearrangement joins TRBV5-1 to TRBJ1-2; D perhaps matches TRBD1 (5 bases). CDR1 is SGHRS, CDR2 YFSETQ, per germline. CDR3 size: 15 residues. Trimming removed 0 bases from V and 5 bases from J, with 14 bases in between. CDR3 in DNA: TGCGCCAGCAGCTTGGGGCCCTCCGGGGCTTATGGCTACACCTTC. This codes for CASSLGPSGAYGYTF.

The chain joins TRBV5-1 to TRBJ2-7, with a possible D match to TRBD2 (7 bases). Per germline, CDR1 SGHRS and CDR2 YFSETQ. V was trimmed by 5 bases and J by 4 bases, leaving 16 bases between them. This CDR3 has 14 residues. As DNA, the CDR3 is TGCGCCAGCAGGTACCGGGCGGGGGCGTACGAGCAGTACTTC. Its protein is CASRYRAGAYEQYF.

This clonotype turned up a few times. The CDR3 region is CASTVKRDGAEQFF. The CDR3 DNA sequence: TGTGCCAGCACCGTAAAAAGGGACGGCGCCGAGCAGTTCTTC. The chain employs TRBV7-9 and TRBJ2-1; D assignment may be TRBD1 or TRBD2 (5 bases each). The CDR3 length is 14 residues. Per germline, CDR1 SEHNR and CDR2 FQNEAQ (reference sequence). V was trimmed by 7 bases and J by 10 bases, leaving 20 bases between them.

The V gene is TRBV12-3 or TRBV12-4, the J gene TRBJ1-1; TRBD1 aligns across 7 bases. CDR3 length: 15 residues. The V gene end was trimmed by 7 bases and the J gene end by 0 bases; junction bases not matched to a gene: 8. The CDR3 here is CASTPGGTLNTEAFF. The CDR3 nucleotides are TGTGCCAGCACTCCAGGGGGGACCTTGAACACTGAAGCTTTCTTT.

The rearrangement links TRBV5-6 to TRBJ2-5; D gene unclear. Germline CDR1 and CDR2: SGHDT and YYEEEE. V was shortened by 0 bases and J by 4 bases, with 10 bases between the two germline ends. The CDR3 is 14 residues long. The CDR3 DNA is TGTGCCAGCAGCTTGGGGTCAGGCCTAGAGACCCAGTACTTC. Translated, it gives CASSLGSGLETQYF.

CDR3 region: CATSRVLAGRTDTQYF. Here the CDR3 DNA reads TGTGCCACCAGCAGAGTCCTAGCGGGGCGCACAGATACGCAGTATTTT. V usage is TRBV15 and J usage is TRBJ2-3; 9 nucleotides line up with TRBD2. The germline V gene encodes CDR1 LNHNV and CDR2 YYDKDF (reference sequence). The CDR3 totals 16 residues. J was trimmed by 1 base and V by 1 base; bases with no gene match: 3.

This clonotype has more than one count but fewer than ten. J is TRBJ2-7 and V is TRBV19; 8 nucleotides align to TRBD1. The CDR3 spans 13 residues. Losses at the gene ends were 3 bases for V and 5 bases for J; bases not matched to a gene: 3. In germline, CDR1 is LNHDA, CDR2 SQIVND (reference sequence). The CDR3 protein is CASSIGQGHEQYF. CDR3 in DNA: TGTGCCAGTAGTATCGGACAGGGACACGAGCAGTACTTC.

This clonotype was seen more than once but under ten times. The chain employs TRBV7-9 and TRBJ2-3; 9 positions agree with TRBD1. The CDR3 length is 15 residues. Germline CDR1 SEHNR, CDR2 FQNEAQ (reference sequence). The trim removed 6 bases at V and 4 bases at J, leaving 8 bases unmatched. The CDR3 nucleotides read TGTGCCAGCAGTTCCACCGGGACAGGGCCAGATACGCAGTATTTT. Translating gives CASSSTGTGPDTQYF.

The table lists this clonotype with a few counts. The chain combines TRBV12-3 or TRBV12-4 with TRBJ1-5, with a tentative D call TRBD1 (5 bases). The V gene lost 8 bases and the J gene lost 7 bases, with 12 bases spanning the gap. The CDR3 is 12 amino acids. This chain's CDR3 is CASGTGGQPQHF. The CDR3 bases are TGTGCCAGCGGAACAGGCGGACAGCCCCAGCATTTT.

This clonotype has only a few counts. The chain recombines TRBV20-1 with TRBJ2-3; maybe TRBD2 (6 bases). CDR1 and CDR2 (germline): DFQATT, SNEGSKA (reference sequence). The CDR3 consists of 16 residues. V was clipped by 0 bases and J by 2 bases, with 15 bases between them. CDR3 residues: CSARDRRVTVTDTQYF. The CDR3 DNA is TGCAGTGCTAGAGATCGGAGGGTTACGGTCACAGATACGCAGTATTTT.

This chain joins TRBV20-1 and TRBJ2-2; D may be TRBD2 (6 bases). The V and J ends lost 3 bases and 4 bases respectively, with 12 bases between them. This CDR3 spans 14 amino acids. The germline V gene encodes CDR1 DFQATT and CDR2 SNEGSKA (reference sequence). The CDR3: CSASRRVGTGELFF. In DNA form, the CDR3 reads TGCAGTGCTAGTCGGAGGGTGGGCACCGGGGAGCTGTTTTTT.

The genes are TRBV5-1 and TRBJ2-5, with TRBD1 matching 9 bases. The CDR3 loop spans 15 amino acids. Germline V gene lookup returns CDR1 SGHRS and CDR2 YFSETQ. The J segment lost 1 base and the V segment lost 3 bases, leaving 4 bases of the junction unmatched. Written as DNA, the CDR3 is TGCGCCAGCAGCTCGGGGACAGGGTTCCAAGAGACCCAGTACTTC. Translation gives CASSSGTGFQETQYF.

V usage is TRBV11-2 and J usage is TRBJ2-1; D is uncertain. Germline CDR1 and CDR2: SGHAT and FQNNGV. V shed 5 bases and J shed 0 bases, with 14 bases lying between them. The CDR3 contains 16 residues. CDR3 coding DNA: TGTGCCAGCAGCCCCTTTTTGACAATCTCCTACAATGAGCAGTTCTTC. It is translated as CASSPFLTISYNEQFF.

This chain links TRBV20-1 with TRBJ1-1, with D perhaps TRBD1 (6 bases). In germline, CDR1 is DFQATT, CDR2 SNEGSKA (reference sequence). This CDR3 has 13 amino acids. This CDR3 reads CRGGGRMNTEAFF. In nucleotides, the CDR3 is TGCAGAGGCGGGGGGCGCATGAACACTGAAGCTTTCTTT.

This clonotype was detected only a few times. V is TRBV7-2 and J is TRBJ2-3; TRBD1 is a possible D gene (5 bases). The CDR3 covers 13 residues. V was clipped by 8 bases and J by 0 bases, with 9 bases between them. Germline V gene lookup returns CDR1 SGHTA and CDR2 FQGNSA. Here the CDR3 DNA reads TGTGCCAGCGGTACAGGAAGCACAGATACGCAGTATTTT. Translated, it gives CASGTGSTDTQYF.

This rearrangement joins TRBV27 to TRBJ1-2, with TRBD1 matching over 9 bases. The CDR3 is 14 residues long. Trimming took 1 base from V and 6 from J; bases not matched to a gene: 3. Per germline, CDR1 MNHEY and CDR2 SMNVEV (reference sequence). CDR3 DNA: TGTGCCAGCAGTTTATACAGGGGGCGGGATGGCTACACCTTC. It translates to CASSLYRGRDGYTF.